This T cell receptor (beta chain) was retrieved from a study of blood T cell repertoires in COVID-19. Study details: The United States, Italy and Spain supplied acute and convalescent COVID-19 samples.

Some clones are missing from TCRdb's copy, which holds only in-frame ones; the method was immunoSEQ multiplex PCR. This table holds around 120,000 clones, just over 90% found once. CDR1 is SGHRS and CDR2 is YFSETQ in the germline V gene. The CDR3 has 15 residues. The V segment lost 0 bases and the J segment 2 bases; nucleotides outside the gene matches: 1. The sequenced sample was peripheral blood. The TCR was taken from a human donor with active COVID-19. The donor label of this sample is uncertain. The chain recombines TRBV5-1 with TRBJ1-4, with 7 bases fitting TRBD1. CDR3 coding DNA: TGCGCCAGCAGCTTGGCGGGACAGACTAATGAAAAACTGTTTTTT. Translated, it gives CASSLAGQTNEKLFF. Complete variable domain (other parts from reference TRBV5-1 and TRBJ1-4): KAGVTQTPRYLIKTRGQQVTLSCSPISGHRSVSWYQQTPGQGLQFLFEYFSETQRNKGNFPGRFSGRQFSNSRSEMNVSTLELGDSALYLCASSLAGQTNEKLFFGSGTQLSVL.